This T cell receptor beta chain was obtained from a study of naive and memory T cell subsets (dated by TCRdb to the late 2010s). General notes on the study: An open-source, UMI-based TCR alpha and beta sequencing pipeline was applied to sorted naive and memory peripheral blood T cell subsets. IgG serology results and the functional CMV T cell responses were in complete agreement. RNA was DNase-treated and reverse transcribed with TCR constant-region primers, mostly using SuperScript III. Results the study describes overall, beyond this receptor: TCR abundance followed a power law whose exponent differed between naive and memory subsets but was consistent across the three individuals. In both CD4 and CD8 cells, the Gini index increased while Shannon and inverse Simpson diversity decreased from naive through CM, EM and EMRA. RNA-based TCR counts may be affected by expression changes linked to T cell activation and differentiation. No ground truth was available to validate the repertoire findings for the naive and memory subsets. After error correction, over 95% of naive TCR sequences appeared only once, giving much steeper abundance distributions than memory subsets. Clonotypes were defined as single alpha or beta chain sequences, not paired alpha/beta receptors.

The CDR3 runs 15 amino acids, cysteine and phenylalanine included. The DNA shown is the 45-base CDR3, in frame from base 1. The germline V gene (reference sequence) yields DFQATT for CDR1 and SNEGSKA for CDR2. At the junction V is shortened by 2 bases and J by 0 bases, with 11 bases in between. The method was UMI-ligation and nested PCR. The beta constant-region primer consisted of an equimolar mixture of two oligonucleotides that together covered TRBC1 and TRBC2. Four rounds of PCR, combining the SP2 primer with nested alpha and beta constant-region primers, were used to amplify the ligated cDNA. T4 RNA ligase 1 ligated a single-stranded oligonucleotide carrying the SP2 primer and a 12-nucleotide UMI to the cDNA 3' end. Incubation of the ligation reaction was carried out at 16 degrees C for about 20-25 hours. PCR2 was typically performed as a SYBR Green qPCR and was stopped at a predetermined threshold so that over-amplification was prevented. Apart from the first purification, every purification step used Agencourt AMPure XP magnetic beads. Library quantification was done by Qubit, followed by a TapeStation check on which the main peak was expected at around 650 bp. Pooled libraries were sequenced on an Illumina MiSeq using v2 2x251 paired-end kits, and typically about 0.95-2.3 million reads were obtained per sample. Each sample was pooled at about 4.3 nM, and about 5-8% PhiX was included to help cluster recognition. The study's processing was this. Using tag matching that tolerated one base-pair mismatch, Decombinator assigned V and J genes to FASTQ reads that had been processed by Demultiplexor. By using UMIs, Collapsinator corrected both sequencing errors and the frequency errors caused by PCR heterogeneity. TCRs were translated and CDR3s were extracted from the conserved cysteine to the FGXG phenylalanine by CDR3Translator, with non-productive sequences being flagged. Gini, Shannon entropy and inverse Simpson indices were calculated on repertoires that had been subsampled to equal numbers of UMI-defined TCRs. Clonotype abundance distributions were fitted to a power law by maximum likelihood within the linear range. On one naive CD8 sample, the pipeline and MIGEC gave similar UMI counts, unique TCR numbers and clonal distributions. Repertoires were searched for about 7,300 CMV-associated CDR3 sequences compiled from VDJdb and a published dataset. TCRdb passed the public sequencing reads through fastp at Q25 and MiXCR, retaining productive beta sequences. Under each unique CDR3 protein, matching rows form one entry showing the most common genes and DNA. The V and J calls and clone size are TCRdb's, not the authors'. Present in this sample are approximately 2,500 distinct CDR3 sequences, about 5.2% of which were seen just once. The top ten hold 25% to 40% of the sample.

By share, this clonotype ranks as medium-sized (0.01 to 0.1%). Its antigen is still unknown. Base quality data are lacking; no much larger clone is found one base away. Separate amplification of TCR alpha and beta chain libraries was performed from the second PCR step onward. Donor CMV status was determined by IFNgamma production from CD4+ T cells after overnight stimulation of fresh PBMCs with CMV viral lysate. CD4 T cells were positively selected using Miltenyi beads, after which CD8 T cells were positively selected from the CD4-negative fraction. Cells were stained for CD3, CD4, CD8, CD45RA, CD27 and a live/dead dye and were sorted on a BD Aria II into four subsets based on CD45RA and CD27. The sorting gate for effector memory cells was CD45RA-CD27-, and the sorting gate for EMRA cells was CD45RA+CD27-. A few healthy volunteers provided blood, and each donor's sample was split into CD4 and CD8 T cells and then further divided into four differentiation subsets. Around 130 ml of peripheral blood was collected from each donor, and PBMC were isolated from the blood using Ficoll-Paque PLUS density-gradient centrifugation. After sorting, cells were lysed in RLT buffer, RNA was extracted using a Qiagen RNeasy kit, and the extracted RNA was stored at -80 degrees C.

The sequence derives from a human donor in good health. Sequencing used CD4+ TEMRA cells from blood. Reading the label with the study, this specimen's cell subset or site is: effector memory re-expressing CD45RA, CD45RA+ CD27-. This receptor chain uses TRBV20-1 and TRBJ2-4, with the D gene call left open. The sequenced DNA: TGCAGTGCTAGAACTCCCGTTCTAGCCAAAAACATTCAGTACTTC. Its protein product is CSARTPVLAKNIQYF.